This TCR beta chain originates from a study of blood T cell repertoires in COVID-19. Study-level background: T cells, B-cell-depleted T cells, or PBMCs provided the cDNA or gDNA that served as material.

This CDR3 has 13 residues. Per the germline V gene, CDR1 is MNHNS and CDR2 is SASEGT. V was shortened by 2 bases and J by 4 bases, with 7 bases between the two germline ends. Methods used by the authors: For nucleated cells, counts were estimated from reference gene primer amplification. TCRdb's copy holds only in-frame clones and misses some; the assay was immunoSEQ multiplex PCR. V and J calls and clone size follow that table, whereas D and trimming were derived from the DNA. There are under 250,000 clones in the sample; roughly 86% occur only once, and roughly an eighth lies in the top ten. This chain connects TRBV6-1 to TRBJ2-3; possible D gene TRBD1, 6 bases. This clonotype was obtained from an elderly man with acute or convalescent COVID-19. Sequencing was performed on peripheral blood. CDR3 DNA: TGTGCCAGCAGTGAAAACAGGGCAGATACGCAGTATTTT. Amino acids: CASSENRADTQYF.